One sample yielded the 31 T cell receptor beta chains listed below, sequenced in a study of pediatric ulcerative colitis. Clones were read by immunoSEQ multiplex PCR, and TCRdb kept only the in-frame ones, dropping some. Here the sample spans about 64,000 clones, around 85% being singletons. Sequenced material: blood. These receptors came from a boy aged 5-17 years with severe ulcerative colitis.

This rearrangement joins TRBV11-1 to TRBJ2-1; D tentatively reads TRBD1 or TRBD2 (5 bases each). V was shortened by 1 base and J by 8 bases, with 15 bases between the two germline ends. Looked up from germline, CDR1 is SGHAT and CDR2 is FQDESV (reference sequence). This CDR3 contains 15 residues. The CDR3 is CASSLGRAGAHEQFF. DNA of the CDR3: TGTGCCAGCAGCTTAGGACGGGCCGGGGCCCATGAGCAGTTCTTC.

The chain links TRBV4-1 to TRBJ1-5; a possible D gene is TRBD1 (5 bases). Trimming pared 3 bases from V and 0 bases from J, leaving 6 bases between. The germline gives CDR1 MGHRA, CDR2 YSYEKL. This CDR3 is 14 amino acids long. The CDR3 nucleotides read TGCGCCAGCAGCCAGACAGCTAGCAATCAGCCCCAGCATTTT. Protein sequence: CASSQTASNQPQHF.

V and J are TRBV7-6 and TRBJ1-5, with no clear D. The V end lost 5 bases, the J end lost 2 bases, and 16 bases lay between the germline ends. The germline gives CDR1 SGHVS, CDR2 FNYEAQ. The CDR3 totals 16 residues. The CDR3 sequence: CASSPGSGLGNQPQHF. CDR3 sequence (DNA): TGTGCCAGCAGCCCAGGTTCCGGGCTTGGCAATCAGCCCCAGCATTTT.

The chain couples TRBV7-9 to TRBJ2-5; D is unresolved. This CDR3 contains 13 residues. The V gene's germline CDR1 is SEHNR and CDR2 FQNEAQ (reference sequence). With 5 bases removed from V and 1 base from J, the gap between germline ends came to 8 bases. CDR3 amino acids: CASSPFFQETQYF. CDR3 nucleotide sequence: TGTGCCAGCAGCCCGTTTTTCCAAGAGACCCAGTACTTC.

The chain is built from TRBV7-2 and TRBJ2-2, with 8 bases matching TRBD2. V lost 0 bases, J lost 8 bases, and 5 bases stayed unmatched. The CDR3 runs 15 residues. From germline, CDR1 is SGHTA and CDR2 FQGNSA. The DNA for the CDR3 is TGTGCCAGCAGCTTAGCGATCGGGACTAGAGGGGAGCTGTTTTTT. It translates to CASSLAIGTRGELFF.

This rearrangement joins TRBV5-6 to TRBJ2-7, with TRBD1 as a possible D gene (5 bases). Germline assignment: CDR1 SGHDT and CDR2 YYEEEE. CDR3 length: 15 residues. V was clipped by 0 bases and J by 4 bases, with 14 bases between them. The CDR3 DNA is TGTGCCAGCAGCTTGGTAGGCCAGGGTGCGTACGAGCAGTACTTC. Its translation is CASSLVGQGAYEQYF.

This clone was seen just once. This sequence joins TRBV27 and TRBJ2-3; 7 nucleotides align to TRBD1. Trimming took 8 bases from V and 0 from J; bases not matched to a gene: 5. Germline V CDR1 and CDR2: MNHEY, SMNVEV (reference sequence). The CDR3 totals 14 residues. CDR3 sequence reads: CASRGGASTDTQYF. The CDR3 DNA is TGTGCCAGCCGAGGGGGCGCTAGCACAGATACGCAGTATTTT.

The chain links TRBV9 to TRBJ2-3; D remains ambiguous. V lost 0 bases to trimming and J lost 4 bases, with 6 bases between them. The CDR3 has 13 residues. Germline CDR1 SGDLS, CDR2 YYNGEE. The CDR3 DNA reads TGTGCCAGCAGCGTAGGTCTGTCAGATACGCAGTATTTT. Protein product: CASSVGLSDTQYF.

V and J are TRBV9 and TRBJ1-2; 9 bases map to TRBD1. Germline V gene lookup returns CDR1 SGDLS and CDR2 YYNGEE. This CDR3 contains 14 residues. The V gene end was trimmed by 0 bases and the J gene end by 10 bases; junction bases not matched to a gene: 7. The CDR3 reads CASSVVGTGSDYTF. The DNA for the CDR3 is TGTGCCAGCAGCGTAGTGGGGACAGGGAGCGACTACACCTTC.

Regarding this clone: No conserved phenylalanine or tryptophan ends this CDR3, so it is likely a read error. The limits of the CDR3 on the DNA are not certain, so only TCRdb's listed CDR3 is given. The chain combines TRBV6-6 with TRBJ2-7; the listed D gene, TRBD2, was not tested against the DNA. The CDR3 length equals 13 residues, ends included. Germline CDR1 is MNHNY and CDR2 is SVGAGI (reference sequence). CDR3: CASSWGLAGLQGL.

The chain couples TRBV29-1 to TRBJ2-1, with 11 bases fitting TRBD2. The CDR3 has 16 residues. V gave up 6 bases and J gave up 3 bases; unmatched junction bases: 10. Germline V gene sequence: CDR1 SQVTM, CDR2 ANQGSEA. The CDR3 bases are TGCAGCGTAACTAGCGGGAGCCCCTTGGACTACAATGAGCAGTTCTTC. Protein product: CSVTSGSPLDYNEQFF.

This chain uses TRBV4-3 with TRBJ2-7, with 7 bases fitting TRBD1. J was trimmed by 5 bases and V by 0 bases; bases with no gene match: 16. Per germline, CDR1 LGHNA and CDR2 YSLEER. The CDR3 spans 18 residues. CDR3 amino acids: CASSQEIGGRHTVHEQYF. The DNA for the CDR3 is TGCGCCAGCAGCCAAGAGATAGGGGGCCGGCATACCGTCCACGAGCAGTACTTC.

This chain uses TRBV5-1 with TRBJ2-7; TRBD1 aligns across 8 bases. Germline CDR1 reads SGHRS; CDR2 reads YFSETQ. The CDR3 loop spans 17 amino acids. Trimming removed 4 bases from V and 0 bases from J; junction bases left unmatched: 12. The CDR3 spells CASSPPPRTGNSYEQYF. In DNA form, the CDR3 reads TGCGCCAGCAGCCCCCCCCCTCGGACAGGGAACTCCTACGAGCAGTACTTC.

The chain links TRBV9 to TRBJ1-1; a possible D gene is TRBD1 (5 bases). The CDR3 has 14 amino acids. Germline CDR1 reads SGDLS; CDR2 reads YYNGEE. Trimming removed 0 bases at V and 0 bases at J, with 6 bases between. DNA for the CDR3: TGTGCCAGCAGCGTAGCAGGGATGAACACTGAAGCTTTCTTT. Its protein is CASSVAGMNTEAFF.

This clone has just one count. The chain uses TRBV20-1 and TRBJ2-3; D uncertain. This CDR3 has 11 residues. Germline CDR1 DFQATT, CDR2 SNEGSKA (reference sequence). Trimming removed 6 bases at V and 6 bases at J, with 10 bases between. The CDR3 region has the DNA TGCAGTGCAAACCAGGTGGATACGCAGTATTTT. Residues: CSANQVDTQYF.

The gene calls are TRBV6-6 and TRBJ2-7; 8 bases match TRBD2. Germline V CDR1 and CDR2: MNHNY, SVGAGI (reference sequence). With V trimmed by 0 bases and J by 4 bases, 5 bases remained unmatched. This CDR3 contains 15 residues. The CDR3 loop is CASSYSGLAGYEQYF. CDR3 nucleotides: TGTGCCAGCAGTTACTCGGGGCTAGCGGGTTACGAGCAGTACTTC.

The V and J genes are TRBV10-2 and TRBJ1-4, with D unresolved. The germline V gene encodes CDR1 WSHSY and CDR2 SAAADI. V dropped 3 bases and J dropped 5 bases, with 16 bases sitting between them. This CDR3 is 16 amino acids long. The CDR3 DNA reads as TGCGCCAGCAGTGATATCAGGAGCTCACCAAATGAAAAACTGTTTTTT. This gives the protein CASSDIRSSPNEKLFF.

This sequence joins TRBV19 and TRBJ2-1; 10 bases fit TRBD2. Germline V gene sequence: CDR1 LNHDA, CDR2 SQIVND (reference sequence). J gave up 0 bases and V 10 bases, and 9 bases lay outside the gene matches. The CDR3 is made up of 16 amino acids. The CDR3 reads CATSGAGGSSYNEQFF. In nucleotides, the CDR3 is TGTGCCACCAGTGGAGCGGGAGGGAGCTCCTACAATGAGCAGTTCTTC.

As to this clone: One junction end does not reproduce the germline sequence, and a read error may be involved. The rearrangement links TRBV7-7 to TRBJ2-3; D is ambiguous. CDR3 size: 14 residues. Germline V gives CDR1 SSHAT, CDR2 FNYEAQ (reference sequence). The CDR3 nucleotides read TGTGCTAGCAGCTTACTCGGCCTTGGGGATACGCAGTATTTT. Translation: CASSLLGLGDTQYF.

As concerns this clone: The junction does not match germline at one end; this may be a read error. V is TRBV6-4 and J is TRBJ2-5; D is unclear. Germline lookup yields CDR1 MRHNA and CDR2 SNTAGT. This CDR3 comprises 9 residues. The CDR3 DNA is TGCGGCCCACAAGAGACCCAGTACTTC. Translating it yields CGPQETQYF.

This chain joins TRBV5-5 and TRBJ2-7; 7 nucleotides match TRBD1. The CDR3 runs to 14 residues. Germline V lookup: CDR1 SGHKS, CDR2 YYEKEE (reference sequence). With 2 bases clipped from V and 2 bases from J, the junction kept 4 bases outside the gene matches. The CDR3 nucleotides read TGTGCCAGCAGCTTTTGGGACAGTACCTACGAGCAGTACTTC. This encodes CASSFWDSTYEQYF.

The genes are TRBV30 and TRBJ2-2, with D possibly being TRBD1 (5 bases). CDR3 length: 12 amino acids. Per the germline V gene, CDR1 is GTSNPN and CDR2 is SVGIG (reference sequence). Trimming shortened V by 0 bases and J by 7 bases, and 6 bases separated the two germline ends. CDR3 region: CAWSVRGGELFF. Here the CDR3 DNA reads TGTGCCTGGAGTGTAAGGGGCGGGGAGCTGTTTTTT.

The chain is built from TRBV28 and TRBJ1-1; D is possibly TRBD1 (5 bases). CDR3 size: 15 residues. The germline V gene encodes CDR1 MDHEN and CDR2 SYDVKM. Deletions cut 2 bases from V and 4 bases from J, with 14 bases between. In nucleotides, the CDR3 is TGTGCCAGCAGTTTAGGGAGTCGGGGGTCCACTGAAGCTTTCTTT. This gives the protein CASSLGSRGSTEAFF.

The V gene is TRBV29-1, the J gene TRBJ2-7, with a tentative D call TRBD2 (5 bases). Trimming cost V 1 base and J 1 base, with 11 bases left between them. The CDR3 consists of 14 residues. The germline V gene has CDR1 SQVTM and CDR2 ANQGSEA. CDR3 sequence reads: CSVEVGAESYEQYF. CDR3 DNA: TGCAGCGTTGAAGTTGGAGCGGAATCCTACGAGCAGTACTTC.

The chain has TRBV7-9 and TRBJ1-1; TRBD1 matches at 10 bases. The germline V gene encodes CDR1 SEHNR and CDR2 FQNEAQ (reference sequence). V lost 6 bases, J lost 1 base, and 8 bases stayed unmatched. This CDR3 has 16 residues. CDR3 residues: CASRGWTGGTNTEAFF. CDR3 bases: TGTGCCAGCAGAGGATGGACAGGGGGTACGAACACTGAAGCTTTCTTT.

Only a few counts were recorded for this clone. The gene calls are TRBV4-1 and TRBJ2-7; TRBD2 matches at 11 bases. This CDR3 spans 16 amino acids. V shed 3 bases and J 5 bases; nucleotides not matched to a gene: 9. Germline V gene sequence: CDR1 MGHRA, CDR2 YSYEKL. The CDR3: CASSQILAGDRDEQYF. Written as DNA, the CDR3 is TGCGCCAGCAGCCAGATACTAGCGGGAGATCGCGACGAGCAGTACTTC.

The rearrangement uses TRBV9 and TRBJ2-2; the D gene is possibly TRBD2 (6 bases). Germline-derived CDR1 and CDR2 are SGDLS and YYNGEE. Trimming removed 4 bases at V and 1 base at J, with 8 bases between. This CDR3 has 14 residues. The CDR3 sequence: CASSPEGNTGELFF. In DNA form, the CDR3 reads TGTGCCAGCAGCCCGGAGGGGAACACCGGGGAGCTGTTTTTT.

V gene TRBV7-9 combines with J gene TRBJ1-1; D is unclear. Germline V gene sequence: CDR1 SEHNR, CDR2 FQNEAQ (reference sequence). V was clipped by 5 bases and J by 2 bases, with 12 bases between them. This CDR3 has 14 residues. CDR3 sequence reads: CASSETSGNTEAFF. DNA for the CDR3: TGTGCCAGCAGCGAGACTTCAGGTAACACTGAAGCTTTCTTT. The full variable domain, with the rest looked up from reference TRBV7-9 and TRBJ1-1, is DTGVSQNPRHKITKRGQNVTFRCDPISEHNRLYWYRQTLGQGPEFLTYFQNEAQLEKSRLLSDRFSAERPKGSFSTLEIQRTEQGDSAMYLCASSETSGNTEAFFGQGTRLTVV.

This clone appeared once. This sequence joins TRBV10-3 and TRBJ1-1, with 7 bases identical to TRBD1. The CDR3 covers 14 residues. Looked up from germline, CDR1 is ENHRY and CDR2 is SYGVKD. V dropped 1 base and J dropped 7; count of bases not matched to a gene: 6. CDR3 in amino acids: CAISEWDSEIEAFF. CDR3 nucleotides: TGTGCCATCAGTGAGTGGGACAGTGAGATTGAAGCTTTCTTT.

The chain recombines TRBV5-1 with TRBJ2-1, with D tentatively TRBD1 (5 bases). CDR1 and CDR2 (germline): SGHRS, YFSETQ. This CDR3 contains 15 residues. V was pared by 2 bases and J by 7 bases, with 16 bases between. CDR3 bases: TGCGCCAGCAGCTTTTTGTTGGACGCAGGGAATGAGCAGTTCTTC. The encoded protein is CASSFLLDAGNEQFF.

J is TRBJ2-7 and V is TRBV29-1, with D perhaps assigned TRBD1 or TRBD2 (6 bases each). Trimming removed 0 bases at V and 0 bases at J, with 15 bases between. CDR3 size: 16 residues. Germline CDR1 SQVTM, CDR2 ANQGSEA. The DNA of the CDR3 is TGCAGCGTTGAAGAATCGGGGGACACCGCCTCCTACGAGCAGTACTTC. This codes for CSVEESGDTASYEQYF.